The sequence of this T cell receptor (beta chain) was determined in a study of shared clonotypes between healthy human individuals. Study overall: Each donor's CD8 memory used one plate, CD8 naive two, each CD4 subset three. Study-level points and caveats: Only blood samples were collected, and tissue repertoires likely differ. Though the depth was large, rarefaction showed that sorted-subset sequencing was incomplete.

Clones were read by immunoSEQ multiplex PCR, and TCRdb kept only the in-frame ones, dropping some. This sample carries roughly 410,000 clones, around 96% of them seen once, and the ten largest clones take less than 0.35%. In regard to this clone: What it binds is not known.

The germline CDR1 and CDR2 sequences are LGHNA and YNFKEQ. This CDR3 comprises 15 residues. V lost 1 base and J 0 bases, leaving 7 bases between the germline ends. None of the donors, who were healthy HIV-negative adults, had recently had acute infections or vaccinations. The TCR sequence derives from a man younger than 40 in good health. The specimen sequenced was memory CD8+ T cells sorted from blood. Stated subset: CD45RO+ cells pooled with CCR7-negative TemRA cells. The chain combines TRBV4-2 with TRBJ1-5; the D gene is possibly TRBD1 (6 bases). The DNA of the CDR3 is TGTGCCAGCAGCCAAGCCAGGGGTAGCAATCAGCCCCAGCATTTT. Encoded protein: CASSQARGSNQPQHF.